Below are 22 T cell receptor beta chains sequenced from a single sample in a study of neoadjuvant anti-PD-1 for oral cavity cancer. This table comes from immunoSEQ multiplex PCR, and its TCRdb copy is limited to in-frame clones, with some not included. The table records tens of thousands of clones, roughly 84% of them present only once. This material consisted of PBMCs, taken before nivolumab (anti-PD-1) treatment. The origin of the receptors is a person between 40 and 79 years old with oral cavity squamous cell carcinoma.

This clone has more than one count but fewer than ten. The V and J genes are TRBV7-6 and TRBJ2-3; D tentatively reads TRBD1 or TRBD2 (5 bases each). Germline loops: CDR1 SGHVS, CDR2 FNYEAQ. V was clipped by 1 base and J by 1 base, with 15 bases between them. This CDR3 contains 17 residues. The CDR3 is CASSLGASGRGTDTQYF. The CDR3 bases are TGTGCCAGCAGCTTAGGGGCGTCGGGGCGTGGCACAGATACGCAGTATTTT.

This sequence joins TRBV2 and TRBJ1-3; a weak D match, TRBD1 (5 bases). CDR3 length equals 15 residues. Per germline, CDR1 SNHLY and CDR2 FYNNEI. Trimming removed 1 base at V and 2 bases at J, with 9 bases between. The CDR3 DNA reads TGTGCCAGCAGTGAAGGACAGTTGACTGGAAACACCATATATTTT. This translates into CASSEGQLTGNTIYF.

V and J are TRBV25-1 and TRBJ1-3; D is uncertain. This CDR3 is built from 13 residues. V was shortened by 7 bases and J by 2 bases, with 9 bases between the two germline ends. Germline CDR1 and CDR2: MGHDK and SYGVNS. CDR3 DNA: TGTGCCAGCAAGGCCGTCCCTGGAAACACCATATATTTT. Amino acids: CASKAVPGNTIYF.

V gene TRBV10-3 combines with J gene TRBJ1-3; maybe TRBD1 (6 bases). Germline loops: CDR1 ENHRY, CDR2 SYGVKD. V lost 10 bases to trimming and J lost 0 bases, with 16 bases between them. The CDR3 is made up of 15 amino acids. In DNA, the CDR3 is TGTGCCACTAAGGCCCAGGGGAGCTCTGGAAACACCATATATTTT. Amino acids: CATKAQGSSGNTIYF.

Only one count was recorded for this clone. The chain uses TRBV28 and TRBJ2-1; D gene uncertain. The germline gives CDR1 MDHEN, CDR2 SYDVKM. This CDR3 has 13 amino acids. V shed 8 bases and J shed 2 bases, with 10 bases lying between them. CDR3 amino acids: CASRRATYNEQFF. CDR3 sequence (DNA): TGTGCCAGCCGCCGGGCCACCTACAATGAGCAGTTCTTC.

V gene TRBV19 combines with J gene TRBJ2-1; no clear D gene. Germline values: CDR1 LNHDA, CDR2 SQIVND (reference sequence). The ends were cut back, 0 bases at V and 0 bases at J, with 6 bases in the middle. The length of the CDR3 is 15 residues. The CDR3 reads CASSIDWGSYNEQFF. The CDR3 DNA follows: TGTGCCAGTAGTATAGACTGGGGCTCCTACAATGAGCAGTTCTTC. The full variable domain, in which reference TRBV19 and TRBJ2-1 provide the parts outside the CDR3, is DGGITQSPKYLFRKEGQNVTLSCEQNLNHDAMYWYRQDPGQGLRLIYYSQIVNDFQKGDIAEGYSVSREKKESFPLTVTSAQKNPTAFYLCASSIDWGSYNEQFFGPGTRLTVL.

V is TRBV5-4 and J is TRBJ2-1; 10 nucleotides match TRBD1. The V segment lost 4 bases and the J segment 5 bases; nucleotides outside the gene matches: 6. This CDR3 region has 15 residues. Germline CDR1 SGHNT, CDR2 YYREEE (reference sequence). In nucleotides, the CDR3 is TGTGCCAGCAGCACTGGGGGACAGGGGCACAATGAGCAGTTCTTC. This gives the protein CASSTGGQGHNEQFF. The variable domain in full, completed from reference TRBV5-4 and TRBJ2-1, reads ETGVTQSPTHLIKTRGQQVTLRCSSQSGHNTVSWYQQALGQGPQFIFQYYREEENGRGNFPPRFSGLQFPNYSSELNVNALELDDSALYLCASSTGGQGHNEQFFGPGTRLTVL.

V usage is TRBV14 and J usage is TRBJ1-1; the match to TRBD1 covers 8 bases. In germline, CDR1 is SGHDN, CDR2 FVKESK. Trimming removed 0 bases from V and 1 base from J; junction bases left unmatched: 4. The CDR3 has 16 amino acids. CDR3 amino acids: CASSQDGQGANTEAFF. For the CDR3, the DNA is TGTGCCAGCAGCCAAGATGGGCAGGGGGCGAACACTGAAGCTTTCTTT. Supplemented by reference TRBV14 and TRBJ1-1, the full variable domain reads EAGVTQFPSHSVIEKGQTVTLRCDPISGHDNLYWYRRVMGKEIKFLLHFVKESKQDESGMPNNRFLAERTGGTYSTLKVQPAELEDSGVYFCASSQDGQGANTEAFFGQGTRLTVV.

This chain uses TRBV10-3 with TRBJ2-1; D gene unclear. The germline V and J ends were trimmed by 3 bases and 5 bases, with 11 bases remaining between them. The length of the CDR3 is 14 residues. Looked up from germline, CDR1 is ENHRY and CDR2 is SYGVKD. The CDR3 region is CAISEKERNNEQFF. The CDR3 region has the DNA TGTGCCATCAGTGAAAAAGAAAGAAACAATGAGCAGTTCTTC.

CDR3 residues: CASSLGRQGNTEAFF. The CDR3 DNA is TGCGCCAGCAGCTTGGGGCGACAGGGAAACACTGAAGCTTTCTTT. V and J are TRBV5-1 and TRBJ1-1, with 7 bases that match TRBD1. V was clipped by 0 bases and J by 2 bases; unmatched bases: 4. The length of the CDR3 is 15 residues. Looked up from germline, CDR1 is SGHRS and CDR2 is YFSETQ.

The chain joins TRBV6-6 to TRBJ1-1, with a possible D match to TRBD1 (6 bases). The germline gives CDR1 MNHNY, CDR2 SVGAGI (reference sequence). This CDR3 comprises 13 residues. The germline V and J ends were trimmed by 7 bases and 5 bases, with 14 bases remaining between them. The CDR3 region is CASNLGGGTEAFF. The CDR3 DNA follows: TGTGCCAGCAACCTAGGGGGGGGGACTGAAGCTTTCTTT.

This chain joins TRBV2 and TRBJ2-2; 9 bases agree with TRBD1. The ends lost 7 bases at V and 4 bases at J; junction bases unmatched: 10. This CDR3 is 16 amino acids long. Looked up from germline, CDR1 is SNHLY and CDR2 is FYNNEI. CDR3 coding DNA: TGTGCCAGCACCTCTACCGGGACAGGGTCCACCGGGGAGCTGTTTTTT. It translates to CASTSTGTGSTGELFF.

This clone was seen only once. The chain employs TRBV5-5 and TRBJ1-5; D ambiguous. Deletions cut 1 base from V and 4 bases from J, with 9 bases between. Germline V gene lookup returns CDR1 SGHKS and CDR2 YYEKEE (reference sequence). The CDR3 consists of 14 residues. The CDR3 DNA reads TGTGCCAGCAGCTTGCCGGCAGGAAATCAGCCCCAGCATTTT. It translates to CASSLPAGNQPQHF.

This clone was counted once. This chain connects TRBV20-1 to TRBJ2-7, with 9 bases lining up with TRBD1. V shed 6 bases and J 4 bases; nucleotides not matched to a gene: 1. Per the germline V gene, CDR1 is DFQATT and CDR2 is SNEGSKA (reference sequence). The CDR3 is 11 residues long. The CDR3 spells CSAGQGYEQYF. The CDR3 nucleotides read TGCAGTGCCGGACAGGGGTACGAGCAGTACTTC.

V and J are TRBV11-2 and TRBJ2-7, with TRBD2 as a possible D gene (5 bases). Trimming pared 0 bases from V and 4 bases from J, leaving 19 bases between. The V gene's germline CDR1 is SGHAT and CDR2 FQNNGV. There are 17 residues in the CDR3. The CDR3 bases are TGTGCCAGCAGCTTAGAGCGAGGGAATGCCGTGGCTTACGAGCAGTACTTC. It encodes CASSLERGNAVAYEQYF.

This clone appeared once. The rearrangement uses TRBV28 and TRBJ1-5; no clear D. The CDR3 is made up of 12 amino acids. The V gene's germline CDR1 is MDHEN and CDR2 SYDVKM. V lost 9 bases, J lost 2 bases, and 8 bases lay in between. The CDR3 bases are TGTGCCAGTTGGGATGGCAATCAGCCCCAGCATTTT. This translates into CASWDGNQPQHF.

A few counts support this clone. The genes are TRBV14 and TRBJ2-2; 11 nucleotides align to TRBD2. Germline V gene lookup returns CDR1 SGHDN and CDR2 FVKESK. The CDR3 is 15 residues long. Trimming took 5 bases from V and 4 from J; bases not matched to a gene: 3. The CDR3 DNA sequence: TGTGCCAGCAGCATAGCGGGAGGGAGCACCGGGGAGCTGTTTTTT. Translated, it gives CASSIAGGSTGELFF.

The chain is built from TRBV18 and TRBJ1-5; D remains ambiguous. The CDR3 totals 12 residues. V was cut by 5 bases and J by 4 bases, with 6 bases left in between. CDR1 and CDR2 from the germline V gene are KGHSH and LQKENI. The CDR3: CASSAVNQPQHF. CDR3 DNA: TGTGCCAGCTCAGCTGTTAATCAGCCCCAGCATTTT.

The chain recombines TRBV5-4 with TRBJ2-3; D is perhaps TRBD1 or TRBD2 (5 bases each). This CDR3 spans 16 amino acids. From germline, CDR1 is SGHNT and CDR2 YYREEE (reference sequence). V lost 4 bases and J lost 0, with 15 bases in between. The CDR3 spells CASSGTLGASTDTQYF. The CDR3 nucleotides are TGTGCCAGCAGCGGGACGCTAGGGGCTAGCACAGATACGCAGTATTTT.

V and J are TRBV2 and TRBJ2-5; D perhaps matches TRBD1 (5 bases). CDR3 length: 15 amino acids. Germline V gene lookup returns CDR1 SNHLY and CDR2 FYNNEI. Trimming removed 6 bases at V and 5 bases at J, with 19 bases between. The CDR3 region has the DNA TGTGCCAGCAGGCTCAGGGTGTTCGGTATGGAGACCCAGTACTTC. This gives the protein CASRLRVFGMETQYF.

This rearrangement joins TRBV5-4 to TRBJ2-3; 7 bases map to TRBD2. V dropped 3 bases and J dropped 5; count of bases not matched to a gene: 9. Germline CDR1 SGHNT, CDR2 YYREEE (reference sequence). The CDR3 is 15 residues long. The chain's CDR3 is CASSSGGPPGDTQYF. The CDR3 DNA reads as TGTGCCAGCAGCTCGGGAGGACCCCCGGGAGATACGCAGTATTTT.

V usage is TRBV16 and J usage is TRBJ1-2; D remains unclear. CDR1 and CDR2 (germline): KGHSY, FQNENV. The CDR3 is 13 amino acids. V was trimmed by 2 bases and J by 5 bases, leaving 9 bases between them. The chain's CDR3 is CASSQDVRYGYTF. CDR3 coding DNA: TGTGCCAGCAGCCAAGACGTCCGGTATGGCTACACCTTC. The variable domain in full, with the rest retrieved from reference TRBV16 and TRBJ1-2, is GEEVAQTPKHLVRGEGQKAKLYCAPIKGHSYVFWYQQVLKNEFKFLISFQNENVFDETGMPKERFSAKCLPNSPCSLEIQATKLEDSAVYFCASSQDVRYGYTFGSGTRLTVV.